This T cell receptor (beta chain) was identified in a study of early T cells in non-severe SARS-CoV-2 infection (dated by TCRdb to about 2021). Notes on the research overall: Because TCR sequencing was done on bulk RNA from unsorted whole blood, the alpha and beta chains could not be paired.

Germline trimming: 4 bases from V, 3 bases from J; junction bases outside gene matches: 3. Looking up the germline V gene yields CDR1 SNHLY and CDR2 FYNNEI. Reading from cysteine to phenylalanine, the CDR3 counts 14 amino acids. The kept DNA is CDR3 alone, 42 bases in frame from the first base. The investigation overall reported the following: VDJdb matching was skewed toward anti-spike CD8 responses and likely underestimated virus-specific expansions by missing private and CD4 specificities.

Libraries were made using 5' RACE. TCRdb names NextSeq 500 as the instrument used. To correct for sequencing error and PCR bias, the TCR library protocol tagged individual cDNA molecules with unique molecular identifiers. Sequencing covered both TCR alpha and beta chains, and within each sample the abundances of alpha and beta sequences were tightly co-correlated. The source study handled its data this way. Decombinator V4 was used to annotate TCR sequences for V gene, J gene and CDR3. TCRs were defined as expanded if a significant change between any two time points was detected under a Poisson model with p below 0.0001. TCR abundances were normalised to the total number of TCRs sequenced per sample and were expressed as counts per million. MAIT TCRs were defined by TRAV1-2 paired with TRAJ12, TRAJ20 or TRAJ33, and iNKT TCRs by TRAV10 paired with TRAJ18. VDJdb, accessed on 1 November 2021, was searched for TCRs annotated for CMV, EBV and SARS-CoV-2, and TCRs annotated for more than one antigen were excluded. Starting from the raw public reads, TCRdb applied fastp trimming at Q25, assembled clones with MiXCR and retained in-frame beta chains. CDR3 protein sequences are deduplicated, and each keeps its most common genes and DNA. TCRdb's processing, not the authors' own work, is the source of the V and J calls. This sample is represented by 55,000 to 70,000 distinct CDR3 sequences; roughly 10% of them were singletons. The ten largest clones represent 6.4% of the sample.

Set within a cohort of healthcare workers in London, UK, this nested case-control study involved weekly PCR testing of nasopharyngeal swabs along with blood sampling. Healthcare workers were enrolled in the week of the UK lockdown, from 23 to 31 March 2020, and were followed every week for up to about 16 weeks. Points on this clonotype: The clone's antigen remains unknown. Base-call qualities are not available, and no considerably larger clone is one nucleotide away.

Sequencing was done on a sample of whole blood. The TCR comes from an adult who was a healthcare worker with PCR-confirmed SARS-CoV-2 infection or an uninfected control (not recorded which). This sequence uses TRBV2 and TRBJ1-3; 7 bases in between match TRBD1. The CDR3 protein is CASSAQGSGNTIYF. In nucleotides, the sequence is TGTGCCAGCAGTGCACAGGGGAGTGGAAACACCATATATTTT.